The 27 T cell receptor beta chains listed next were all sequenced from one sample in a study of T cell repertoires in cytomegalovirus infection. These TCRs' antigens remain unknown. Each CDR3 protein gets one entry after TCRdb re-called the reads with MiXCR. The repertoire includes fewer than 1,000,000 distinct CDR3 sequences, around 31% of them detected once, and 11% to 15% sits in the top ten. The sequencing here drew on cultured CD8+ T cells from PBMCs, taken from culture after CMV antigen stimulation. The receptors here all came from a human donor in good health (CMV status not recorded). Some clones in this sample may be carry-over from other donors' samples.

A note on this clonotype: The junction and the germline gene differ at one end; a read error may be behind it. The chain uses TRBV7-6 and TRBJ1-2; a possible D gene is TRBD1 (5 bases). This CDR3 spans 13 amino acids. Per germline, CDR1 SGHVS and CDR2 FNYEAQ. CDR3 DNA: TGTGCCAGCAGCTTAATGGGGGGAGGTGGCTACATCTTC. Amino acids: CASSLMGGGGYIF.

This chain connects TRBV7-6 to TRBJ2-3; 10 nucleotides agree with TRBD1. The CDR3 loop spans 16 amino acids. CDR1 is SGHVS, CDR2 FNYEAQ, per germline. J was trimmed by 0 bases and V by 4 bases; bases with no gene match: 4. The CDR3 reads CASSYGTGASTDTQYF. As DNA, the CDR3 is TGTGCCAGCAGCTACGGGACAGGGGCTAGCACAGATACGCAGTATTTT.

J is TRBJ1-1 and V is TRBV2, with D unresolved. Trimming cost V 0 bases and J 2 bases, with 7 bases left between them. Germline CDR1 SNHLY, CDR2 FYNNEI. The length of the CDR3 is 14 residues. The CDR3 DNA reads TGTGCCAGCAGTGAAGCGCCAGGAAACACTGAAGCTTTCTTT. Its translation is CASSEAPGNTEAFF.

The rearrangement uses TRBV6-5 and TRBJ1-5; D unclear. V gave up 0 bases and J gave up 7 bases, with 7 bases separating them. The CDR3 sequence is 13 residues long. Germline V gives CDR1 MNHEY, CDR2 SVGAGI. The DNA of the CDR3 is TGTGCCAGCAGTTACTCGAACGGACAGCCCCAGCATTTT. Its translation: CASSYSNGQPQHF.

This chain connects TRBV7-6 to TRBJ2-6; 12 bases are a match to TRBD1. CDR3 length: 18 residues. Germline V gene data show CDR1 as SGHVS and CDR2 as FNYEAQ. The junction had 8 bases not matched to a gene; V was cut back by 4 bases and J by 4 bases. This CDR3 reads CASSSSGTGGFGANVLTF. The DNA of the CDR3 is TGTGCCAGCAGCTCCTCCGGGACAGGGGGCTTCGGGGCCAACGTCCTGACTTTC.

V and J are TRBV6-6 and TRBJ1-4; D gene unclear. V was pared by 0 bases and J by 0 bases, with 11 bases between. The CDR3 spans 17 residues. Germline-derived CDR1 and CDR2 are MNHNY and SVGAGI (reference sequence). The CDR3 coding sequence is TGTGCCAGCAGTTACTCCCATTTGACCGCAACTAATGAAAAACTGTTTTTT. Its translation: CASSYSHLTATNEKLFF.

This clonotype showed up just a few times. The chain employs TRBV14 and TRBJ2-7; D is unclear. Between the trimmed V and J ends, which lost 1 base and 1 base, there was a span of 8 bases. Germline CDR1 SGHDN, CDR2 FVKESK. The CDR3 contains 14 residues. The CDR3 region has the DNA TGTGCCAGCAGCCAAGGGATATCATCCTACGAGCAGTACGTC. As protein: CASSQGISSYEQYV.

The table lists this clonotype with a few counts. The chain carries TRBV27 and TRBJ2-1, with 8 bases lining up with TRBD1. This CDR3 region has 17 residues. The germline V gene has CDR1 MNHEY and CDR2 SMNVEV (reference sequence). The V segment lost 5 bases and the J segment 4 bases; nucleotides outside the gene matches: 13. The CDR3 nucleotides are TGTGCCAGCAGTCCCAACACAGGGGGTTACGGGTACAATGAGCAGTTCTTC. It specifies CASSPNTGGYGYNEQFF.

The CDR3: CASSFPTSTDTQYF. In DNA, the CDR3 is TGTGCCAGCAGCTTCCCGACAAGCACAGATACGCAGTATTTT. The gene calls are TRBV7-9 and TRBJ2-3, with D hard to call. The CDR3 contains 14 residues. CDR1 is SEHNR, CDR2 FQNEAQ, per germline (reference sequence). The V end lost 3 bases, the J end lost 0 bases, and 7 bases lay between the germline ends.

This clonotype came up a few times. V usage is TRBV15 and J usage is TRBJ2-2, with 9 bases fitting TRBD1. CDR3 length: 18 residues. Losses at the gene ends were 0 bases for V and 5 bases for J; bases not matched to a gene: 10. Germline CDR1 and CDR2: LNHNV and YYDKDF (reference sequence). In nucleotides, the CDR3 is TGTGCCACCAGCAGAGATGGGGGCCGGGACAGGGCTACCGGGGAGCTGTTTTTT. It is translated as CATSRDGGRDRATGELFF.

This clonotype has at least ten counts. V usage is TRBV12-3 or TRBV12-4 and J usage is TRBJ1-1; no firm D call. The CDR3 has 19 residues. The V gene lost 4 bases and the J gene lost 1 base, with 25 bases spanning the gap. CDR3 in DNA: TGTGCCAGCAGTTGGCTGATCAACCCTCCGCCCGGTTCGAACACTGAAGCTTTCTTT. Amino acids: CASSWLINPPPGSNTEAFF.

This clonotype was counted ten times or more. This sequence joins TRBV7-9 and TRBJ2-6; 10 bases match TRBD1. After removal of 1 base from V and 4 bases from J, the junction contained 7 bases not matched to a gene. CDR3 length: 18 residues. Germline CDR1 is SEHNR and CDR2 is FQNEAQ (reference sequence). The CDR3 nucleotides read TGTGCCAGCAGCTTAGATGGGACAGGGGATACCGGGGCCAACGTCCTGACTTTC. Translating it yields CASSLDGTGDTGANVLTF.

This clonotype has a handful of counts. The chain combines TRBV11-2 with TRBJ2-7; no firm D call. The V gene's germline CDR1 is SGHAT and CDR2 FQNNGV. With 2 bases removed from V and 7 bases from J, the gap between germline ends came to 18 bases. The CDR3 spans 15 residues. The CDR3 sequence is CASSLWAEVAEEQYV. The DNA for the CDR3 is TGTGCCAGCAGCTTATGGGCCGAGGTGGCGGAAGAGCAGTACGTC.

This clonotype was detected a few times. The chain couples TRBV7-6 to TRBJ2-7; perhaps TRBD2 as D (6 bases). The CDR3 is 15 amino acids. Germline-derived CDR1 and CDR2 are SGHVS and FNYEAQ. V lost 2 bases and J 3 bases, leaving 14 bases between the germline ends. DNA of the CDR3: TGTGCCAGCAGCTTAAAAGCGGGCGGATACTACGAGCAGTACTTC. Its translation is CASSLKAGGYYEQYF.

The CDR3 reads CASSQNMVGEQYF. The CDR3 nucleotides are TGTGCCAGCAGCCAAAATATGGTGGGCGAGCAGTACTTC. This chain connects TRBV14 to TRBJ2-7; no clear D gene. Trimming took off 2 bases at V and 6 bases at J, with 11 bases between the two ends. Germline values: CDR1 SGHDN, CDR2 FVKESK. The CDR3 spans 13 residues. The full variable domain, completed using reference TRBV14 and TRBJ2-7, is EAGVTQFPSHSVIEKGQTVTLRCDPISGHDNLYWYRRVMGKEIKFLLHFVKESKQDESGMPNNRFLAERTGGTYSTLKVQPAELEDSGVYFCASSQNMVGEQYFGPGTRLTVT.

The sample holds many counts of this clonotype. This chain uses TRBV7-2 with TRBJ2-1; the match to TRBD2 covers 12 bases. V was pared by 8 bases and J by 7 bases, with 15 bases of the junction left unmatched. The CDR3 runs 17 residues. Per the germline V gene, CDR1 is SGHTA and CDR2 is FQGNSA. This CDR3 is CASAKGTSGPEGNEQFF. Here the CDR3 DNA reads TGTGCCAGCGCGAAGGGGACTAGCGGGCCTGAAGGGAATGAGCAGTTCTTC. The full variable domain, its missing parts supplied by reference TRBV7-2 and TRBJ2-1, is GAGVSQSPSNKVTEKGKDVELRCDPISGHTALYWYRQSLGQGLEFLIYFQGNSAPDKSGLPSDRFSAERTGGSVSTLTIQRTQQEDSAVYLCASAKGTSGPEGNEQFFGPGTRLTVL.

The V call is TRBV24-1, the J call TRBJ2-1; 10 positions agree with TRBD1. The V gene's germline CDR1 is KGHDR and CDR2 SFDVKD. CDR3 length: 17 amino acids. V lost 1 base, J lost 5 bases, and 7 bases stayed unmatched. As DNA, the CDR3 is TGTGCCACCAGTGATTTTACCGGGACAGGGGTCCACAATGAGCAGTTCTTC. Its translation: CATSDFTGTGVHNEQFF.

The CDR3 DNA is TGTGCCAGCAGCTTAGATCTGGGGAATGGGAATCAGCCCCAGCATTTT. It is translated as CASSLDLGNGNQPQHF. V is TRBV7-9 and J is TRBJ1-5, with D uncertain. The CDR3 has 16 residues. The germline V gene encodes CDR1 SEHNR and CDR2 FQNEAQ (reference sequence). Trimming took 1 base from V and 4 from J, leaving 14 bases between them.

This clonotype was seen only a few times. The chain carries TRBV12-3 or TRBV12-4 and TRBJ1-1; possibly TRBD1 for D (5 bases). This CDR3 region has 14 residues. Trimming took off 6 bases at V and 3 bases at J, with 14 bases between the two ends. The CDR3 coding sequence is TGTGCCAGCAGGGGAGGGACCGACTACACTGAAGCTTTCTTT. Translating gives CASRGGTDYTEAFF.

The chain combines TRBV6-2 or TRBV6-3 with TRBJ2-7, with D perhaps matching TRBD1 (7 bases). CDR1 and CDR2 (germline): MNHEY, SVGEGT. This CDR3 is built from 14 residues. The V gene lost 6 bases and the J gene lost 1 base, with 13 bases spanning the gap. This CDR3 reads CASRRQGGSYEQYV. CDR3 sequence (DNA): TGTGCCAGCAGACGACAGGGAGGTTCCTACGAGCAGTACGTC.

The chain joins TRBV6-1 to TRBJ2-4, with no clear D. The CDR3 extends over 11 amino acids. Trimming cost V 11 bases and J 0 bases, with 5 bases left between them. Germline V gene data show CDR1 as MNHNS and CDR2 as SASEGT. The CDR3 spells CAGQAKNIQYF. In DNA, the CDR3 is TGTGCCGGGCAAGCCAAAAACATTCAGTACTTC.

This clonotype was counted a few times. The rearrangement links TRBV7-3 to TRBJ2-1; maybe TRBD2 (6 bases). Per the germline V gene, CDR1 is SGHTA and CDR2 is FQGTGA. This CDR3 contains 12 residues. Between the trimmed V and J ends, which lost 5 bases and 12 bases, there was a span of 14 bases. The CDR3 sequence: CASSHGGNLQFF. In nucleotides, the CDR3 is TGTGCCAGCAGCCATGGGGGGAATTTGCAGTTCTTC.

This clonotype was seen a few times. This may come from a read error, since a much larger clone is one base off. V gene TRBV7-9 combines with J gene TRBJ2-2; no clear D gene. The CDR3 covers 13 residues. The germline gives CDR1 SEHNR, CDR2 FQNEAQ (reference sequence). The V gene lost 2 bases and the J gene lost 5 bases, with 6 bases spanning the gap. CDR3 coding DNA: TGTGCCAGCAGCTTAAGTTGGACCGGGGAGCTGTTTTTT. It translates to CASSLSWTGELFF.

The V gene is TRBV5-5, the J gene TRBJ2-3; D uncertain. Germline CDR1 SGHKS, CDR2 YYEKEE (reference sequence). V lost 0 bases to trimming and J lost 0 bases, with 11 bases between them. The CDR3 is 16 residues long. CDR3 bases: TGTGCCAGCAGCTTGGAACGGCAGCCAAGCACAGATACGCAGTATTTT. It specifies CASSLERQPSTDTQYF.

This clonotype was recorded a few times. V and J are TRBV7-8 and TRBJ1-2; 10 positions match TRBD1. V was pared by 5 bases and J by 5 bases, with 8 bases of the junction left unmatched. This CDR3 region has 15 residues. Germline values: CDR1 SGHVS, CDR2 FQNEAQ. In nucleotides, the CDR3 is TGTGCCAGCAGCATACGGGGGGGACAGGGGTATGGCTACACCTTC. Its protein product is CASSIRGGQGYGYTF.

The chain uses TRBV6-6 and TRBJ2-1, with TRBD2 as a possible D gene (7 bases). V was pared by 0 bases and J by 6 bases, with 15 bases between. This CDR3 region has 16 residues. In germline, CDR1 is MNHNY, CDR2 SVGAGI (reference sequence). The chain's CDR3 is CASSYSGGAYLNEQFF. As DNA, the CDR3 is TGTGCCAGCAGTTACTCGGGGGGGGCGTACCTCAATGAGCAGTTCTTC.

This chain joins TRBV27 and TRBJ2-1, with 8 bases aligning to TRBD1. Germline CDR1 reads MNHEY; CDR2 reads SMNVEV (reference sequence). The CDR3 runs 12 residues. V shed 11 bases and J 4 bases; nucleotides not matched to a gene: 4. The chain's CDR3 is CAVGQEYNEQFF. In DNA, the CDR3 is TGTGCCGTGGGACAGGAGTACAATGAGCAGTTCTTC.